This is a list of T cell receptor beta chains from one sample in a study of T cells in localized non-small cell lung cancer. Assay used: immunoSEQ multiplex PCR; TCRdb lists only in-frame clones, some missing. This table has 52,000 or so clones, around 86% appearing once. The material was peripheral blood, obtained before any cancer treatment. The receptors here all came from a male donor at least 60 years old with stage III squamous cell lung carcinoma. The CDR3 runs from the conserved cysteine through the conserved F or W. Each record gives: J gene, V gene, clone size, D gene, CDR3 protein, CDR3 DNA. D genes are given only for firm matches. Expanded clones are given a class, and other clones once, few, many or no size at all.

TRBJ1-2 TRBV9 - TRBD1 CASSPRQGVPYGYTF TGTGCCAGCAGCCCACGACAGGGGGTACCCTATGGCTACACCTTC
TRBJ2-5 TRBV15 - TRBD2 CATSRGSGGKETQYF TGTGCCACCAGCAGAGGGTCGGGGGGGAAGGAGACCCAGTACTTC
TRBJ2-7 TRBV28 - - CASSLGYEQYF TGTGCCAGCAGTTTAGGGTACGAGCAGTACTTC
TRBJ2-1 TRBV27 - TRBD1 CASKLDRGLLGEQFF TGTGCCAGCAAACTCGACAGGGGCCTATTGGGCGAGCAGTTCTTC
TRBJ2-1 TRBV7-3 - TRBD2 CASSWGLAGGGEQFF TGTGCCAGCAGCTGGGGACTAGCGGGAGGTGGTGAGCAGTTCTTC
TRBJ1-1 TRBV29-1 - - CSVGRGLNTEAFF TGCAGCGTTGGGAGGGGGTTGAACACTGAAGCTTTCTTT
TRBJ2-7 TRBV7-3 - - CASSSAGAHSYEQYF TGTGCCAGCAGCTCCGCAGGAGCCCACTCCTACGAGCAGTACTTC
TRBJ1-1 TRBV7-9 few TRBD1 CASSARQGAYTEAFF TGTGCCAGCAGCGCAAGACAGGGGGCGTACACTGAAGCTTTCTTT
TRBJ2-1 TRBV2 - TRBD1 CASSDGQGTNEQFF TGTGCCAGCAGTGACGGACAGGGAACCAATGAGCAGTTCTTC
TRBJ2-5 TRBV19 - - CARNKETQYF TGTGCCAGAAATAAAGAGACCCAGTACTTC
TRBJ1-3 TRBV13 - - CASSRREFSGNTIYF TGTGCCAGCAGCCGCAGGGAGTTCTCTGGAAACACCATATATTTT
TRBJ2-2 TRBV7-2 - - CASSPAFGTGELFF TGTGCCAGCAGCCCTGCGTTCGGGACCGGGGAGCTGTTTTTT
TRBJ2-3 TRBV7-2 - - CASSPLGRRGTDTQYF TGTGCCAGCAGCCCCCTGGGACGGAGAGGCACAGATACGCAGTATTTT
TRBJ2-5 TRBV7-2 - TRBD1 CASSLGTGMGEETQYF TGTGCCAGCAGCCTCGGGACAGGGATGGGGGAAGAGACCCAGTACTTC
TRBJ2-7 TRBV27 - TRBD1 CASSRSGTVSYEQYF TGTGCCAGCAGTCGATCCGGGACAGTATCCTACGAGCAGTACTTC
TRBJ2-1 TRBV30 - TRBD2 CAWNPSGGYNEQFF TGTGCCTGGAACCCTAGCGGGGGGTACAATGAGCAGTTCTTC
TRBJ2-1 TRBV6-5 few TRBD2 CASSQRESYNEQFF TGTGCCAGCAGTCAGCGGGAGAGCTACAATGAGCAGTTCTTC
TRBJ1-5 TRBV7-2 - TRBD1 CASNLGQAVQPQHF TGTGCCAGCAACTTAGGACAGGCTGTTCAGCCCCAGCATTTT
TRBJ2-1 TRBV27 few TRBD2 CATSTSGFRGEQFF TGTGCCACCTCCACTAGCGGGTTTAGGGGTGAGCAGTTCTTC
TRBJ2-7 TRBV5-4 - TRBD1 CASSRDRGIHEQYF TGTGCCAGCAGCCGGGACAGGGGTATCCACGAGCAGTACTTC
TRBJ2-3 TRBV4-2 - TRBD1 CASSFFQGAADTQYF TGTGCCAGCAGCTTTTTCCAGGGGGCTGCAGATACGCAGTATTTT
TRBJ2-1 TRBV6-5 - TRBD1 CASSPGQVTYNEQFF TGTGCCAGCAGCCCGGGACAGGTTACCTACAATGAGCAGTTCTTC
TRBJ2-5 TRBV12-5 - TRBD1 CASGAGQGIQETQYF TGTGCTAGTGGCGCTGGACAGGGTATACAAGAGACCCAGTACTTC
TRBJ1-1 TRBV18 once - CASSPLYTRRDEGTEAFF TGTGCCAGCTCACCATTATATACGCGTCGGGATGAGGGCACTGAAGCTTTCTTT
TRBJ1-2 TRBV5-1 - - CASSTAPDTYGYTF TGCGCCAGCAGCACCGCCCCGGACACCTATGGCTACACCTTC
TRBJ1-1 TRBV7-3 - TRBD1 CASSTDRGAEAFF TGTGCCAGCAGCACGGACAGGGGGGCTGAAGCTTTCTTT
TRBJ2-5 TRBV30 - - CAWRGGLQETQYF TGTGCCTGGAGGGGAGGTCTCCAAGAGACCCAGTACTTC
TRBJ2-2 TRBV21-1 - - CASSKRVCTGELFF TGTGCCAGCAGCAAACGGGTCTGCACCGGGGAGCTGTTTTTT
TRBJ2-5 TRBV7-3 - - CASSFQGAGTQYF TGTGCCAGCAGCTTTCAAGGGGCAGGGACCCAGTACTTC
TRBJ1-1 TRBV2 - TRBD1 CASSDRGATEAFF TGTGCCAGCAGTGACAGGGGGGCGACTGAAGCTTTCTTT
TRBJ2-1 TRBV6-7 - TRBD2 CASSSLAGTSVGTFNEQFF TGTGCCAGCAGTTCCCTTGCCGGGACTAGCGTGGGGACTTTCAATGAGCAGTTCTTC
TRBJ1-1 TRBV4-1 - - CASSQARRNTEAFF TGCGCCAGCAGCCAAGCGCGCCGGAACACTGAAGCTTTCTTT
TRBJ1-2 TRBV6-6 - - CASSYSGDRDGYTF TGTGCCAGCAGTTACTCGGGGGATCGGGATGGCTACACCTTC
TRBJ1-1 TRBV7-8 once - CASSFGQRMNTEAFF TGTGCCAGCAGCTTCGGACAGAGAATGAACACTGAAGCTTTCTTT
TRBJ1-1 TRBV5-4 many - CAGKQDVGTEAFF TGTGCCGGTAAACAGGACGTGGGGACTGAAGCTTTCTTT
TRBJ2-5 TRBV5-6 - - CASSSGLGETQYF TGTGCCAGCAGCTCGGGGCTGGGGGAGACCCAGTACTTC
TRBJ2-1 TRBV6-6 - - CASSYGRRGHGNEQFF TGTGCCAGCAGTTACGGGCGAAGGGGCCATGGGAATGAGCAGTTCTTC
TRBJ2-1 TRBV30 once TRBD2 CAWAGGGNEQFF TGTGCCTGGGCGGGGGGCGGCAATGAGCAGTTCTTC
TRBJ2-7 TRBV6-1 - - CASAWDGFISYEQYF TGTGCCAGCGCTTGGGACGGCTTCATCTCCTACGAGCAGTACTTC
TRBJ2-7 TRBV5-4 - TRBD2 CASSSGLADSYEQYF TGTGCCAGCAGCTCGGGACTAGCGGACTCCTACGAGCAGTACTTC
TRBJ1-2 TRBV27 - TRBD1 CASSPSGQALGAGYTF TGTGCCAGCAGTCCGTCGGGACAGGCATTGGGGGCGGGCTACACCTTC
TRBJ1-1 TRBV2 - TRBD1 CASSKGQGGTEAFF TGTGCCAGCAGTAAGGGACAGGGTGGCACTGAAGCTTTCTTT
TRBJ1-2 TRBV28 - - CASGTGMDYGYTF TGTGCCAGCGGCACCGGGATGGACTATGGCTACACCTTC
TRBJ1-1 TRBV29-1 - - CSVAQNGNTEAFF TGCAGCGTGGCCCAAAACGGGAACACTGAAGCTTTCTTT
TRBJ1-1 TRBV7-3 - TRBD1 CASSTAGGRNTEAFF TGTGCCAGCAGCACAGCAGGGGGAAGGAACACTGAAGCTTTCTTT
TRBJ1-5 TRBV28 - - CASSFRLSVRGQPQHF TGTGCCAGCAGTTTTAGATTGTCGGTGAGAGGTCAGCCCCAGCATTTT
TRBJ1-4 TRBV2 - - CASSEGSKPGEKLFF TGTGCCAGCAGTGAAGGATCAAAGCCAGGTGAAAAACTGTTTTTT
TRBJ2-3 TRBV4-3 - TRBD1 CASSQGKGQANTDTQYF TGCGCCAGCAGCCAAGGGAAGGGACAGGCCAACACAGATACGCAGTATTTT
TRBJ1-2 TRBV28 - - CASTIQTNYGYTF TGTGCCAGCACCATCCAAACTAACTATGGCTACACCTTC
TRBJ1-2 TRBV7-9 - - CASSSGTAGHYGYTF TGTGCCAGCAGCTCAGGGACGGCGGGCCACTATGGCTACACCTTC
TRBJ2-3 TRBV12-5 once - CATQAPNTDTQYF TGTGCTACCCAGGCGCCAAACACAGATACGCAGTATTTT
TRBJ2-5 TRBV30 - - CAWSALKEGAHLPAKETQYF TGTGCCTGGAGCGCCCTTAAGGAGGGGGCACACTTACCGGCTAAAGAGACCCAGTACTTC